One TCR beta chain is described in this entry. The antigen is undetermined. These data come from a study of T cell responses to AZD1222 COVID-19 vaccine. General observations from the study: Spike as a whole was targeted by vaccine-associated CD4 TCRs, dominant at 160-218 and 743-854. Most donors were white British and more were female, and clonal diversity was possibly underestimated. Every sample of the repertoires postdated the peak T cell response. Epitopes outside B.1.351 and B.1.1.7 mutated regions reportedly drew nearly half of spike TCRs.

Trimming took off 3 bases at V and 3 bases at J, with 9 bases between the two ends. Germline assignment: CDR1 MRHNA and CDR2 SNTAGT. The CDR3 sequence is 15 residues long. Method: immunoSEQ multiplex PCR; TCRdb's copy keeps in-frame clones and lacks some. Among 150,000 to 200,000 clones, 92% were seen once, and the ten largest hold 1% to 1.5%. The source material was peripheral blood, sampled 28 days after the second AZD1222 dose. V is TRBV6-4 and J is TRBJ2-6; D ambiguous. The clonotype originates from an adult who received the AZD1222 COVID-19 vaccine. In nucleotides, the CDR3 is TGTGCCAGCAGTGAGGGGATGAGTGGGGCCAACGTCCTGACTTTC. This gives the protein CASSEGMSGANVLTF.